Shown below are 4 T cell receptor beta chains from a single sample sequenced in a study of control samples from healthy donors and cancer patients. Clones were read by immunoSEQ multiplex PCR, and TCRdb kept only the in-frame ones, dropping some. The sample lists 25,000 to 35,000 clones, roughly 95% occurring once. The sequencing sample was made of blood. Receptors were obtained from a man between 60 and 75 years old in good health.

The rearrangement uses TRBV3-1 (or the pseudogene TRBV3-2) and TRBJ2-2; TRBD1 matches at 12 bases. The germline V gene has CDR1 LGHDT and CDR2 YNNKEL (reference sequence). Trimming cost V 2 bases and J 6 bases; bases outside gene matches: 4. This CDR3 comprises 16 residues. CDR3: CASSQTGTGGSGELFF. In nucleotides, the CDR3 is TGTGCCAGCAGCCAAACCGGGACAGGGGGCTCCGGGGAGCTGTTTTTT.

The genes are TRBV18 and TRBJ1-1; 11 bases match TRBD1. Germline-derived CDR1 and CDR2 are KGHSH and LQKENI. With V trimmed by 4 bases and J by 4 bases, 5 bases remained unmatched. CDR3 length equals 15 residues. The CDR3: CASSRLGTGGTEAFF. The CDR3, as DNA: TGTGCCAGCTCACGACTCGGGACAGGGGGCACTGAAGCTTTCTTT.

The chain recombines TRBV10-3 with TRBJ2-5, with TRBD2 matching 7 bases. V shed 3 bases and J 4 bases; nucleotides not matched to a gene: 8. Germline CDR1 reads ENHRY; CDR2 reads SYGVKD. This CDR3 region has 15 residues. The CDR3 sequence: CAISDRSGAAETQYF. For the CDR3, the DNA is TGTGCCATCAGTGACCGAAGCGGGGCAGCAGAGACCCAGTACTTC.

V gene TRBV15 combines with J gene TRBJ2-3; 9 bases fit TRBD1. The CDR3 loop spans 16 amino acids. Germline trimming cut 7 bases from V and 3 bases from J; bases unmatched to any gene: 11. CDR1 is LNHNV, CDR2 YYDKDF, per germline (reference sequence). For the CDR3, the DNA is TGTGCCACCAAAGAGGACAGGGGATTGATGACAGATACGCAGTATTTT. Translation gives CATKEDRGLMTDTQYF. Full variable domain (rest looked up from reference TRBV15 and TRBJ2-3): DAMVIQNPRYQVTQFGKPVTLSCSQTLNHNVMYWYQQKSSQAPKLLFHYYDKDFNNEADTPDNFQSRRPNTSFCFLDIRSPGLGDTAMYLCATKEDRGLMTDTQYFGPGTRLTVL.